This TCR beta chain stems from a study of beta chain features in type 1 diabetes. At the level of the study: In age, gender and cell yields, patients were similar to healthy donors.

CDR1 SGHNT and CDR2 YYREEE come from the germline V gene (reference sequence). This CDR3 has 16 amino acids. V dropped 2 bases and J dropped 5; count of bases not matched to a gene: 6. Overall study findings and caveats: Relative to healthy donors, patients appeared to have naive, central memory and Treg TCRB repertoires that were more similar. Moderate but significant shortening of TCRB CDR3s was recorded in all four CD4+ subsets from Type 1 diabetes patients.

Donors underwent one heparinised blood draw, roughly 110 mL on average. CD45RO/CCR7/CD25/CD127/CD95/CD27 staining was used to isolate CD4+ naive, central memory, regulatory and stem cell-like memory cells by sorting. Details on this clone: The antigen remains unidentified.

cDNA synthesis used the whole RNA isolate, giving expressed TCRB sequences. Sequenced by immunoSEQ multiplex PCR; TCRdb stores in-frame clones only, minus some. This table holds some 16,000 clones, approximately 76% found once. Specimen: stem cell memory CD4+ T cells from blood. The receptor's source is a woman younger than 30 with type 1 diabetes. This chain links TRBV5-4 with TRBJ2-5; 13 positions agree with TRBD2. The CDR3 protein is CASSFRLAGGGETQYF. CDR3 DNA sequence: TGTGCCAGCAGCTTCAGACTAGCGGGAGGTGGGGAGACCCAGTACTTC.